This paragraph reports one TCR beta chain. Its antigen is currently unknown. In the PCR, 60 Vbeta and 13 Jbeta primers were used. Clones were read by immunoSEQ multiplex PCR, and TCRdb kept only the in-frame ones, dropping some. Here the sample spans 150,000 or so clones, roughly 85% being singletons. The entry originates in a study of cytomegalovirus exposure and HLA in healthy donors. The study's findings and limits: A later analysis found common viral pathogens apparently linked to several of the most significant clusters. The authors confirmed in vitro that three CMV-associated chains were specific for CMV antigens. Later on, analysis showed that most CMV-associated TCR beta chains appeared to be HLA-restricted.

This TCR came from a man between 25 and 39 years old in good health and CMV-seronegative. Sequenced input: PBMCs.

The CDR3 DNA reads as TGCGCCAGCAGCCAAGGACAGGGGGCGCCTGGCAATCAGCCCCAGCATTTT. This translates into CASSQGQGAPGNQPQHF. The genes are TRBV4-1 and TRBJ1-5; 10 bases map to TRBD1. The germline CDR1 and CDR2 sequences are MGHRA and YSYEKL. V shed 1 base, J shed 2 bases, and the junction held 5 bases outside the gene matches. This CDR3 is 17 amino acids long.